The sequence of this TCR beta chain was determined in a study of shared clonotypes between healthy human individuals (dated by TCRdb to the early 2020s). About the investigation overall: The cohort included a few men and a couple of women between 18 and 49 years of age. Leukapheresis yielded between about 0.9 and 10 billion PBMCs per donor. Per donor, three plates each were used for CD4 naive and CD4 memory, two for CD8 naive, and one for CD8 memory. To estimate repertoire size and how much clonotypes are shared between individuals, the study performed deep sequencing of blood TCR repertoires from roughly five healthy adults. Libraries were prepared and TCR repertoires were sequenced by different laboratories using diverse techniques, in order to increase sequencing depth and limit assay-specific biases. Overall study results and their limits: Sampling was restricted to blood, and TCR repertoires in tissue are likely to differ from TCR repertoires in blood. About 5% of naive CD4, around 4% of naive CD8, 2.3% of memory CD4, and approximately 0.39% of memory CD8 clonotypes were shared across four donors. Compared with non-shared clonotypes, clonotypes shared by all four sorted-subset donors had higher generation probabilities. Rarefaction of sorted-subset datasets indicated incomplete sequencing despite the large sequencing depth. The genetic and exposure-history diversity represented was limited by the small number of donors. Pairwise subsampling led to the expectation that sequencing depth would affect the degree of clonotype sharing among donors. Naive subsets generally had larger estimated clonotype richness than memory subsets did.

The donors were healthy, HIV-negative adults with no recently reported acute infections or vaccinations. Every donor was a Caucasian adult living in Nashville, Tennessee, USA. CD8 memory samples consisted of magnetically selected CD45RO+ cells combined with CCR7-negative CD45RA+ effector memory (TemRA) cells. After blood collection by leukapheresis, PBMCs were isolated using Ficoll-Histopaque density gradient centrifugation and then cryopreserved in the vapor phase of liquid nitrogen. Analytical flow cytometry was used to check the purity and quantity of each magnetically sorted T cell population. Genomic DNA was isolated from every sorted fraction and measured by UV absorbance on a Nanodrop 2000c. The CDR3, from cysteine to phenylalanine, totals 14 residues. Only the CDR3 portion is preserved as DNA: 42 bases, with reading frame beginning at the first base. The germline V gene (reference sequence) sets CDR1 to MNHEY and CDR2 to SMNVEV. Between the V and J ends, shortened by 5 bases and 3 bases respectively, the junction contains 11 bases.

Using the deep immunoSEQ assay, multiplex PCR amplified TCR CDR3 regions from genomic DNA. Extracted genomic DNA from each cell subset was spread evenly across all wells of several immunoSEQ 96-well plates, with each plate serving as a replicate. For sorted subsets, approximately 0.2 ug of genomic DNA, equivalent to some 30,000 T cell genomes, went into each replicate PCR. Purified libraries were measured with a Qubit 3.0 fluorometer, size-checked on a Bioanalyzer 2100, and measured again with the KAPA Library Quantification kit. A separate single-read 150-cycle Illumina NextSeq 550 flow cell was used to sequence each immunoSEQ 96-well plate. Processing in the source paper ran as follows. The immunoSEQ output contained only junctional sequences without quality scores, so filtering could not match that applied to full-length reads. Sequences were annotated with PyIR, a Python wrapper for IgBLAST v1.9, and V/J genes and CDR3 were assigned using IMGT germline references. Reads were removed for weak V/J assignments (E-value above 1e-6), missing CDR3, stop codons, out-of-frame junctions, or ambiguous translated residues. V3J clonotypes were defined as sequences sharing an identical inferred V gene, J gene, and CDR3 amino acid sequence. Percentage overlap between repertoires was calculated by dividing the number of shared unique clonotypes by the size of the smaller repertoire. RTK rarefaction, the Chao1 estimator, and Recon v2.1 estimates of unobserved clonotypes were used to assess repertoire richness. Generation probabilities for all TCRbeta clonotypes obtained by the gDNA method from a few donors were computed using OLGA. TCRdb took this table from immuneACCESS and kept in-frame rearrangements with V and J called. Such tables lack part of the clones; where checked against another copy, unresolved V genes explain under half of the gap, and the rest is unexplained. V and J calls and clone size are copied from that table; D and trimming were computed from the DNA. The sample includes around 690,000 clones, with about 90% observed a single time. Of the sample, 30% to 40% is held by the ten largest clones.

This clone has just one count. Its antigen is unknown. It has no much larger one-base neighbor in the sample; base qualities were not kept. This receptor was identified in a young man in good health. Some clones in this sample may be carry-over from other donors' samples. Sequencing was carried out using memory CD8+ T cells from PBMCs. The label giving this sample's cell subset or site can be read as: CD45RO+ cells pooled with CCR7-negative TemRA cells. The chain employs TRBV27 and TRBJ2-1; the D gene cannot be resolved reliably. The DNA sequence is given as TGTGCCAGCAGTCCCTTTCGAGGCTACAATGAGCAGTTCTTC. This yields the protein CASSPFRGYNEQFF.